Given below is one T cell receptor (beta chain) in context. Libraries were prepared by immunoSEQ multiplex PCR; TCRdb keeps only in-frame clonotypes and omits some of them. The sample consists of 50,000 to 70,000 clones, 76% of them appearing once. The data belong to a study of blood T cell repertoires in COVID-19. V lost 5 bases, J lost 5 bases, and 6 bases stayed unmatched. The CDR3 has 15 amino acids. Germline V gives CDR1 SGHNT, CDR2 YENEEA. V gene TRBV11-3 combines with J gene TRBJ2-3; 11 positions match TRBD2. The material sequenced was peripheral blood. The clonotype was recovered from a man aged 50 to 59 with active or convalescent COVID-19. CDR3 region: CASSPTSGTEDTQYF. CDR3 sequence (DNA): TGTGCCAGCAGCCCGACTAGCGGGACTGAAGATACGCAGTATTTT.